These 22 T cell receptor beta chains originate from one sample sequenced in a study of Graves' ophthalmopathy and Graves' hyperthyroidism. Amplified TCR beta CDR3 regions were obtained using RNA transcripts as template. Amplification began with first-round RT-PCR using HTBI primers, then second-round multiplex PCR was performed. MiXCR, applied by TCRdb to the multiplex PCR reads, yields one record per CDR3 protein. The data contain some 350,000 distinct CDR3 sequences, about 15% of them singletons. The sequencing sample was made of peripheral blood. The receptors were gathered from an adult woman with stable Graves' hyperthyroidism.

The chain links TRBV25-1 to TRBJ2-6; the D gene is possibly TRBD1 (5 bases). The CDR3 length is 15 residues. The germline V gene encodes CDR1 MGHDK and CDR2 SYGVNS. V was shortened by 7 bases and J by 0 bases, with 10 bases between the two germline ends. The CDR3 region is CASIGRGSGANVLTF. CDR3 coding DNA: TGTGCCAGCATCGGAAGGGGCTCTGGGGCCAACGTCCTGACTTTC.

This clonotype has ten or more counts. The CDR3 nucleotides read TGTGCCAGCAGTACAGGACAGGCTAACACCATATATTTT. The encoded protein is CASSTGQANTIYF. The chain joins TRBV6-5 to TRBJ1-3; 7 nucleotides agree with TRBD1. The CDR3 consists of 13 residues. In germline, CDR1 is MNHEY, CDR2 SVGAGI. V was pared by 5 bases and J by 7 bases, with 5 bases of the junction left unmatched.

This clonotype was found many times. The chain carries TRBV12-3 or TRBV12-4 and TRBJ2-7; the match to TRBD2 covers 9 bases. The ends lost 6 bases at V and 4 bases at J; junction bases unmatched: 4. This CDR3 contains 13 residues. DNA for the CDR3: TGTGCCAGCAGGACTAGCGGAGGTTACGAGCAGTACTTC. Translation gives CASRTSGGYEQYF.

This clonotype was detected many times. The genes are TRBV7-9 and TRBJ2-7, with TRBD2 matching 7 bases. Germline-derived CDR1 and CDR2 are SEHNR and FQNEAQ (reference sequence). The CDR3 is 16 amino acids. Germline trimming cut 4 bases from V and 12 bases from J; bases unmatched to any gene: 21. For the CDR3, the DNA is TGTGCCAGCAGCTCGTCGGTGGGAGGGCAGGTTCTCAGTACGTACTTC. This codes for CASSSSVGGQVLSTYF. Looking up the rest from reference TRBV7-9 and TRBJ2-7 gives the full variable domain: DTGVSQNPRHKITKRGQNVTFRCDPISEHNRLYWYRQTLGQGPEFLTYFQNEAQLEKSRLLSDRFSAERPKGSFSTLEIQRTEQGDSAMYLCASSSSVGGQVLSTYFGPGTRLTVT.

This clonotype was seen just once. V gene TRBV12-3 or TRBV12-4 combines with J gene TRBJ1-1; 10 nucleotides align to TRBD1. This CDR3 comprises 15 residues. V was clipped by 5 bases and J by 4 bases; unmatched bases: 7. The chain's CDR3 is CASSPTGGGGTEAFF. CDR3 sequence (DNA): TGTGCCAGCAGTCCGACAGGGGGCGGTGGCACTGAAGCTTTCTTT.

This clonotype was counted many times. This sequence joins TRBV27 and TRBJ2-7; tentative D call: TRBD2 (6 bases). Trimming left V 2 bases short and J 3 bases short, with 8 bases between. In germline, CDR1 is MNHEY, CDR2 SMNVEV (reference sequence). CDR3 length: 13 residues. In nucleotides, the CDR3 is TGTGCCAGCAGTTTAAGGCGGGACTACGAGCAGTACTTC. Its translation: CASSLRRDYEQYF.

This clonotype was seen a single time. CDR3 loop: CASSSVRASKVGNQPQHF. The CDR3 nucleotides are TGTGCCAGCAGTAGCGTCAGGGCATCTAAGGTCGGCAATCAGCCCCAGCATTTT. V gene TRBV6-2 or TRBV6-3 combines with J gene TRBJ1-5; D is possibly TRBD1 (5 bases). Germline V gene lookup returns CDR1 MNHEY and CDR2 SVGEGT. The CDR3 consists of 18 residues. Trimming cost V 5 bases and J 2 bases, with 22 bases left between them.

Notes on this clonotype: As the CDR3 is not closed by the conserved phenylalanine or tryptophan, this likely results from a read error. The chain uses TRBV5-1 and TRBJ2-7; no reliable D call. Germline-derived CDR1 and CDR2 are SGHRS and YFSETQ. CDR3 size: 11 residues. CDR3 sequence: CASSLGYEQYY. In nucleotides, the CDR3 is TGCGCTAGCAGCTTGGGTTACGAGCAGTACTAC.

This clonotype was seen many times. The rearrangement links TRBV20-1 to TRBJ2-5; D could derive from TRBD1 or TRBD2 (5 bases each). Germline lookup yields CDR1 DFQATT and CDR2 SNEGSKA (reference sequence). V lost 3 bases and J 4 bases, leaving 15 bases between the germline ends. The CDR3 covers 14 residues. The CDR3 DNA reads TGCAGTGCTAGTCTTATCTTGGGACGAGAGACCCAGTACTTC. Residues: CSASLILGRETQYF.

A word on this clonotype: This may be a read error, as it is one base from a much larger clone. This chain links TRBV11-2 with TRBJ2-7, with D maybe TRBD1 (5 bases). The CDR3 has 15 residues. From germline, CDR1 is SGHAT and CDR2 FQNNGV. Trimming stripped 4 bases from V and 11 bases from J, with 24 bases between. The CDR3 sequence is CASSYSRHGAGWEYF. The CDR3, as DNA: TGTGCCAGCAGCTACTCACGACATGGGGCAGGGTGGGAGTACTTC.

This clonotype was picked up many times. The chain has TRBV11-2 and TRBJ1-1; D is unclear. The CDR3 has 13 residues. Germline CDR1 SGHAT, CDR2 FQNNGV. The ends were cut back, 2 bases at V and 6 bases at J, with 10 bases in the middle. In nucleotides, the CDR3 is TGTGCCAGCAGCTTATATAGCCCGGCTGAAGCTTTCTTT. Amino acid sequence: CASSLYSPAEAFF.

Regarding this clonotype: The junction departs from the called germline gene at one end, perhaps through a read error. V and J are TRBV5-1 and TRBJ2-4; a possible D gene is TRBD2 (5 bases). The CDR3 is 15 amino acids. Germline CDR1 SGHRS, CDR2 YFSETQ. CDR3 loop: CASSLGELAKNIKYF. CDR3 in DNA: TGCGCCAGCAGCTTGGGCGAGCTAGCCAAAAACATTAAGTACTTC.

Ten or more counts support this clonotype. The genes are TRBV6-5 and TRBJ1-2; D is undetermined. CDR1 and CDR2 from the germline V gene are MNHEY and SVGAGI. Between the trimmed V and J ends, which lost 6 bases and 2 bases, there was a span of 10 bases. This CDR3 contains 13 residues. The CDR3 sequence: CASRRSGNYGYTF. Written as DNA, the CDR3 is TGTGCCAGCAGGCGCTCGGGGAACTATGGCTACACCTTC.

This clonotype has at least ten counts. CDR3 nucleotide sequence: TGTGCCAGCAGTTCCCGGACAGGCTATGGCTACACCTTC. It specifies CASSSRTGYGYTF. V gene TRBV28 combines with J gene TRBJ1-2, with 7 bases lining up with TRBD1. CDR1 MDHEN and CDR2 SYDVKM come from the germline V gene. The CDR3 runs 13 residues. V gave up 4 bases and J gave up 4 bases; unmatched junction bases: 3.

This clonotype occurred many times. This chain uses TRBV12-3 or TRBV12-4 with TRBJ2-7, with a weak D call TRBD2 (6 bases). Trimming shortened V by 2 bases and J by 2 bases, and 10 bases separated the two germline ends. The CDR3 sequence is 14 residues long. CDR3 sequence reads: CASSLWDSPYEQYF. CDR3 coding DNA: TGTGCCAGCAGTTTATGGGACTCGCCCTACGAGCAGTACTTC.

This clonotype was recorded many times. The chain uses TRBV5-1 and TRBJ2-2; the match to TRBD2 covers 13 bases. Germline-derived CDR1 and CDR2 are SGHRS and YFSETQ. This CDR3 is built from 18 residues. V lost 2 bases, J lost 6 bases, and 10 bases stayed unmatched. The CDR3 DNA sequence: TGCGCCAGCAGCTTACCGGGACAGACTAGCGGGAGGTCCGGGGAGCTGTTTTTT. This codes for CASSLPGQTSGRSGELFF.

This clonotype appeared many times. The genes are TRBV29-1 and TRBJ1-2; perhaps TRBD1 as D (6 bases). From germline, CDR1 is SQVTM and CDR2 ANQGSEA. This CDR3 region has 13 residues. V was trimmed by 2 bases and J by 7 bases, leaving 14 bases between them. CDR3 loop: CSVEQTGVSGYTF. In nucleotides, the CDR3 is TGCAGCGTTGAACAGACAGGAGTTTCTGGCTACACCTTC. The complete variable domain, with remaining parts taken from reference TRBV29-1 and TRBJ1-2, reads SAVISQKPSRDICQRGTSLTIQCQVDSQVTMMFWYRQQPGQSLTLIATANQGSEATYESGFVIDKFPISRPNLTFSTLTVSNMSPEDSSIYLCSVEQTGVSGYTFGSGTRLTVV.

The chain employs TRBV29-1 and TRBJ1-2; D unclear. V lost 7 bases and J lost 4, with 10 bases in between. Germline V lookup: CDR1 SQVTM, CDR2 ANQGSEA. This CDR3 is 11 amino acids long. The CDR3 loop is CSAGSCYGYTF. The CDR3 DNA is TGCAGCGCCGGTAGTTGCTATGGCTACACCTTC. Full variable domain (remainder filled in from reference TRBV29-1 and TRBJ1-2): SAVISQKPSRDICQRGTSLTIQCQVDSQVTMMFWYRQQPGQSLTLIATANQGSEATYESGFVIDKFPISRPNLTFSTLTVSNMSPEDSSIYLCSAGSCYGYTFGSGTRLTVV.

This clonotype has ten or more counts. The chain recombines TRBV12-3 or TRBV12-4 with TRBJ1-2, with a tentative D call TRBD1 (5 bases). The CDR3 is 11 residues long. Between the trimmed V and J ends, which lost 0 bases and 13 bases, there was a span of 9 bases. The CDR3 loop reads CASSLAGAGTF. The CDR3 DNA is TGTGCCAGCAGTTTAGCAGGGGCGGGCACCTTC.

This clonotype was counted ten times or more. V is TRBV4-3 and J is TRBJ1-1; 8 bases map to TRBD1. CDR3 length equals 16 residues. V lost 0 bases and J lost 4; bases outside the gene matches: 7. The V gene's germline CDR1 is LGHNA and CDR2 YSLEER. The CDR3 nucleotides read TGCGCCAGCAGCCAAGATTCAGGGGGCTTCCTCACTGAAGCTTTCTTT. This encodes CASSQDSGGFLTEAFF.

This clonotype was recorded at least ten times. The rearrangement uses TRBV6-2 or TRBV6-3 and TRBJ2-7; 10 nucleotides match TRBD2. Germline V lookup: CDR1 MNHEY, CDR2 SVGEGT. This CDR3 is built from 14 residues. J was trimmed by 3 bases and V by 7 bases; bases with no gene match: 6. Here the CDR3 reads CASTLAGAVYEQYF. The CDR3 region has the DNA TGTGCCAGCACCCTAGCGGGAGCAGTCTACGAGCAGTACTTC.

In its sample, this clonotype was seen a few times. This sequence may be a read error, since a much larger clone differs from it by one base. This chain links TRBV9 with TRBJ2-4; the D gene is possibly TRBD1 (6 bases). V was shortened by 0 bases and J by 6 bases, with 16 bases between the two germline ends. The germline V gene encodes CDR1 SGDLS and CDR2 YYNGEE. CDR3 length: 16 amino acids. For the CDR3, the DNA is TGTGCCAGCAGCGTAGGAACAGGGCGGATGGCAAACATTCAGTACTTC. It codes for CASSVGTGRMANIQYF.